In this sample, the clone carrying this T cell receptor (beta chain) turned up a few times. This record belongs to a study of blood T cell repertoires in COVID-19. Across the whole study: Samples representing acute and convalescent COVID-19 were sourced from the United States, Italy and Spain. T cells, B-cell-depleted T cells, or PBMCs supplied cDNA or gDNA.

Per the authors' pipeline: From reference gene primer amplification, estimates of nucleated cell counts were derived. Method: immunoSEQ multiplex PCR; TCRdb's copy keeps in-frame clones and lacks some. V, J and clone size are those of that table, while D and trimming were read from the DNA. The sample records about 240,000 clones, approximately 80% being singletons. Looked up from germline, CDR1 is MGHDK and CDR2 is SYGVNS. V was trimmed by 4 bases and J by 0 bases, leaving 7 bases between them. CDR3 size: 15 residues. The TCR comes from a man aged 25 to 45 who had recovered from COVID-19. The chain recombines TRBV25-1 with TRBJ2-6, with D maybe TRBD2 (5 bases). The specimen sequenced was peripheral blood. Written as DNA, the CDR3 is TGTGCCAGCAGTGCGGGGAGCTCTGGGGCCAACGTCCTGACTTTC. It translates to CASSAGSSGANVLTF.